These 8 T cell receptor beta chains originate from one sample sequenced in a study of blood T cells in healthy people across ages (dated by TCRdb to the mid-2010s). Preparation of the library involved 5' RACE. Instrument on record: Illumina HiSeq 2500. The second PCR ran for about 7 to 11 cycles and used a J-beta primer mix along with a sample-barcoded 5' primer. TCRdb trimmed public reads at Q25 via fastp, called clones via MiXCR and kept in-frame beta chains. Records with the same CDR3 protein are collapsed into one entry carrying the most frequent genes and DNA. Counted in this sample were about 1.4 million distinct CDR3 sequences; approximately 63% of them appeared once. In total, the top ten clones hold over 6.5% of the sample. What was sequenced was blood. The receptors come from a man aged 18 to 30 in good health.

This clonotype was seen only a few times. The chain couples TRBV18 to TRBJ2-7, with D possibly being TRBD1 (5 bases). This CDR3 comprises 17 residues. Germline CDR1 and CDR2: KGHSH and LQKENI. V was pared by 6 bases and J by 0 bases, with 21 bases between. The DNA of the CDR3 is TGTGCCAGCTCCCCCAGAGGAACAGGCGAGAGCTCCTACGAGCAGTACTTC. Its protein is CASSPRGTGESSYEQYF.

The genes are TRBV20-1 and TRBJ2-7; D not resolved. Between the trimmed V and J ends, which lost 0 bases and 5 bases, there was a span of 11 bases. CDR3 length: 13 residues. Germline-derived CDR1 and CDR2 are DFQATT and SNEGSKA (reference sequence). The CDR3 nucleotides are TGCAGTGCTAGAGATTTTTTCCGGCACGAGCAGTACTTC. This encodes CSARDFFRHEQYF.

This CDR3 reads CASDRTSGYTDTQYF. Here the CDR3 DNA reads TGTGCCAGCGACCGGACTAGCGGCTACACAGATACGCAGTATTTT. The J gene is TRBJ2-3, the V gene TRBV6-1; 10 nucleotides line up with TRBD2. Germline CDR1 reads MNHNS; CDR2 reads SASEGT. The junction had 7 bases not matched to a gene; V was cut back by 8 bases and J by 2 bases. The CDR3 loop spans 15 amino acids.

Comments on this clonotype: Sequence at one end of the junction differs from germline and may be a read error. The V gene is TRBV11-2, the J gene TRBJ2-1, with 8 bases aligning to TRBD2. Per germline, CDR1 SGHAT and CDR2 FQNNGV. The CDR3 is 17 amino acids. CDR3 sequence reads: CASSLVRGSGTYNDQFF. Written as DNA, the CDR3 is TGTGCCAGCAGCTTAGTCAGGGGTAGCGGGACCTACAATGATCAGTTCTTC.

The chain recombines TRBV30 with TRBJ2-1, with a tentative D call TRBD1 (5 bases). Trimming shortened V by 3 bases and J by 11 bases, and 17 bases separated the two germline ends. The CDR3 has 13 residues. Looked up from germline, CDR1 is GTSNPN and CDR2 is SVGIG (reference sequence). CDR3 bases: TGTGCCTGGAGAGAGGCAGGGCCGCGACAGCAGTTCTTC. Its translation: CAWREAGPRQQFF.

The sample holds a few counts of this clonotype. The chain is built from TRBV10-1 and TRBJ2-5; D assignment may be TRBD1 or TRBD2 (5 bases each). The V gene's germline CDR1 is WNHNN and CDR2 SYGVQD (reference sequence). With 4 bases removed from V and 1 base from J, the gap between germline ends came to 10 bases. This CDR3 comprises 14 residues. The CDR3 spells CASSGGRFQETQYF. The CDR3 DNA sequence: TGCGCCAGCAGTGGGGGACGGTTCCAAGAGACCCAGTACTTC.

A few counts support this clonotype. The chain combines TRBV12-5 with TRBJ2-4; possible D gene TRBD2, 5 bases. The J call may be faulty, since TRBJ2-7 better matches the DNA end. The V gene's germline CDR1 is LGHNT and CDR2 FRNRAP. The CDR3 is 14 amino acids. CDR3 sequence (DNA): TGTGCTAGTGGTCTGACCGGAGGTGCCGACGAGCAGTACTTC. As protein: CASGLTGGADEQYF.

This clonotype was seen only a few times. V gene TRBV9 combines with J gene TRBJ1-2; maybe TRBD1 (5 bases). The germline V gene has CDR1 SGDLS and CDR2 YYNGEE. The CDR3 loop spans 13 amino acids. V lost 4 bases to trimming and J lost 6 bases, with 13 bases between them. The CDR3 here is CASSPSGPNGYTF. CDR3 nucleotides: TGTGCCAGCAGCCCCTCGGGACCTAATGGCTACACCTTC.